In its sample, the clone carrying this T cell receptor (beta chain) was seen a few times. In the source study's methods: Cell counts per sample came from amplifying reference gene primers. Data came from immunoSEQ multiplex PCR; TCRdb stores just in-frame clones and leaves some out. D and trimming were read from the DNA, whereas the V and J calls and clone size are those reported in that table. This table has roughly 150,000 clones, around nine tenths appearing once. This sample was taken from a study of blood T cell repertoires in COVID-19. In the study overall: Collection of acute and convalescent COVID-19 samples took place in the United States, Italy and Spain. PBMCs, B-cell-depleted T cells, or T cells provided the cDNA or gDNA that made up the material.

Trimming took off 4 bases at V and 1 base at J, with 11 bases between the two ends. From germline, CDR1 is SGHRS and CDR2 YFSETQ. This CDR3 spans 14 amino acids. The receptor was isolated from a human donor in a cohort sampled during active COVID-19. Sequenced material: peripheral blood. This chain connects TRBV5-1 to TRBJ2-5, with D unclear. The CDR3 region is CASSDRAPQETQYF. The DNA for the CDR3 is TGCGCCAGCAGCGATAGAGCCCCCCAAGAGACCCAGTACTTC.